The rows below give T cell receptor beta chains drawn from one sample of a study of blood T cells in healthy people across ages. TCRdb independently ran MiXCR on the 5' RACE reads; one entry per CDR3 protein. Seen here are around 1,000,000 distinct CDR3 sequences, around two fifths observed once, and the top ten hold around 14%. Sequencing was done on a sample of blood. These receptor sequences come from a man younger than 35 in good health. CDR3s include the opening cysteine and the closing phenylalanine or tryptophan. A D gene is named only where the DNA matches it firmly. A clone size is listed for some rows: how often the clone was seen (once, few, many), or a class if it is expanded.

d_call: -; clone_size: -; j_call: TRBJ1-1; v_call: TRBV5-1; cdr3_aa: CASRLEGGEWTEAFF; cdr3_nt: TGCGCCAGCAGATTGGAGGGAGGAGAATGGACTGAAGCTTTCTTT
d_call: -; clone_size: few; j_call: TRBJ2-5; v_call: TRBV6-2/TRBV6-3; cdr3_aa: CASSYEVVADQETQYF; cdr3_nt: TGTGCCAGCAGTTACGAGGTGGTAGCGGACCAAGAGACCCAGTACTTC
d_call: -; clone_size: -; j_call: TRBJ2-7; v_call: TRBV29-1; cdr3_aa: CSVEGEGTPTYEQYF; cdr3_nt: TGCAGCGTTGAAGGCGAGGGGACACCGACTTACGAGCAGTACTTC
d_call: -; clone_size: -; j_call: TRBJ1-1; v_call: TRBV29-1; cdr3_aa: CSGHRANTEAFF; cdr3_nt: TGCAGCGGCCACAGGGCGAACACTGAAGCTTTCTTT
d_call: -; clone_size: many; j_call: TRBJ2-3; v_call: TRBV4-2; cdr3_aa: CASSQVASSTDTQYF; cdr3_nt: TGTGCCAGCAGCCAAGTAGCCTCTAGCACAGATACGCAGTATTTT
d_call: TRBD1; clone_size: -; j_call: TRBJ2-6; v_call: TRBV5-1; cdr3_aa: CASSWTGRTSGANVLTF; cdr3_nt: TGCGCCAGCAGTTGGACAGGGCGTACATCTGGGGCCAACGTCCTGACTTTC
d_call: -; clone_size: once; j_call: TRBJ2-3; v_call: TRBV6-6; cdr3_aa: CAGSGDRADTQYF; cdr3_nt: TGTGCCGGCAGTGGAGATAGGGCAGATACGCAGTATTTT
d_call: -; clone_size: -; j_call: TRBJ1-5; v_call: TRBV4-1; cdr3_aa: CASSQDLGLPNQPQHF; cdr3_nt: TGCGCCAGCAGCCAAGATCTGGGCCTGCCAAATCAGCCCCAGCATTTT
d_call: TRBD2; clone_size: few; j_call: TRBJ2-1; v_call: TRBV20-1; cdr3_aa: CSATETSGGANEQFF; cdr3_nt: TGCAGTGCGACCGAGACTAGCGGGGGGGCCAATGAGCAGTTCTTC
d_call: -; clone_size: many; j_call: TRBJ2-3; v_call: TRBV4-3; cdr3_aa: CASSQGGQARGDTQYF; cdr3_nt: TGCGCCAGCAGCCAAGGAGGACAAGCAAGGGGAGATACGCAGTATTTT
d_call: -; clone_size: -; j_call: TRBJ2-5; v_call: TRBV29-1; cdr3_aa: CSVDPTAETQYF; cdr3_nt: TGCAGCGTTGATCCCACAGCAGAGACCCAGTACTTC
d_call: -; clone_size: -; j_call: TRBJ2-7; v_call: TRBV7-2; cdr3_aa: CASSILGQLALNEQYF; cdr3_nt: TGTGCCAGCAGTATACTGGGACAATTGGCCCTCAATGAGCAGTACTTC
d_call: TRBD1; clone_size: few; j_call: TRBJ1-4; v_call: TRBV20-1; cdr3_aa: CSASPEGARDNEKLFF; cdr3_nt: TGCAGTGCTAGCCCCGAGGGGGCGCGGGATAATGAAAAACTGTTTTTT
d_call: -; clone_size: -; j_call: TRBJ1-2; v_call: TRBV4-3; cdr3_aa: CASSPQGLDYGYTF; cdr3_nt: TGCGCCAGCAGCCCCCAGGGGTTGGACTATGGCTACACCTTC
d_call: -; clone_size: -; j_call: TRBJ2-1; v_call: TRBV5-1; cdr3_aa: CASSASGAHSYNEQFF; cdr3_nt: TGCGCCAGCAGCGCTTCGGGGGCTCACTCCTACAATGAGCAGTTCTTC
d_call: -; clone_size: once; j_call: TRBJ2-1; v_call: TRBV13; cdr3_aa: CASSLGRMGAYNEQFF; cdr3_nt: TGTGCCAGCAGCTTAGGCCGTATGGGCGCCTACAATGAGCAGTTCTTC
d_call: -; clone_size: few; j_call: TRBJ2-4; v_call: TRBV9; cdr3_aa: CASTPGNTGNIQYF; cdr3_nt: TGTGCCAGCACCCCCGGGAACACCGGAAACATTCAGTACTTC
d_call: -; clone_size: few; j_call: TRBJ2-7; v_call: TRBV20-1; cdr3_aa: CSARKVGTNSYEQYF; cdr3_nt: TGCAGTGCTAGGAAGGTCGGGACAAACTCCTACGAGCAGTACTTC
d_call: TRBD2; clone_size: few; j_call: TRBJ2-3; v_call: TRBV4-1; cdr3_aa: CASSQGAGASTDTQYF; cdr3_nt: TGCGCCAGCAGCCAAGGAGCGGGGGCCTCCACAGATACGCAGTATTTT
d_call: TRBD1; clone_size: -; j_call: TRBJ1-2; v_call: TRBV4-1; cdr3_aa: CASSQRTGGAYGYTF; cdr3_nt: TGCGCCAGCAGCCAAAGGACAGGGGGTGCCTATGGCTACACCTTC
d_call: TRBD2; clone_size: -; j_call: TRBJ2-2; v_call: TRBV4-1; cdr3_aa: CASSQETSGGPYRGTGELFF; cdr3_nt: TGCGCCAGCAGCCAAGAGACTAGCGGGGGGCCCTATCGTGGCACCGGGGAGCTGTTTTTT
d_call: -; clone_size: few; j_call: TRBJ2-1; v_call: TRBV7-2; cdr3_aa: CASSLRASPSSYNEQFF; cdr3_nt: TGTGCCAGCAGCTTACGGGCTAGCCCTAGCTCCTACAATGAGCAGTTCTTC
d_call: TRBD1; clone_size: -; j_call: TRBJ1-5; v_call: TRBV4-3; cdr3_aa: CASSPGTGEQPQHF; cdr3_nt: TGCGCCAGCAGCCCAGGGACAGGGGAACAGCCCCAGCATTTT
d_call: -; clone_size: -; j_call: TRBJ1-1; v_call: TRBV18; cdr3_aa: CASSPGRRMNTEAFF; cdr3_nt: TGTGCCAGCTCACCGGGTCGGCGGATGAACACTGAAGCTTTCTTT
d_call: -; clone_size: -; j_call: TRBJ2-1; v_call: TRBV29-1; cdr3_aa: CSVVSQVPSYNEQFF; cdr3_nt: TGCAGCGTTGTTTCCCAGGTCCCCTCCTACAATGAGCAGTTCTTC
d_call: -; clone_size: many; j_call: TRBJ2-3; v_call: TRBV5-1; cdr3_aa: CASSSERDTQYF; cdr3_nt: TGCGCCAGCAGCTCGGAGAGAGATACGCAGTATTTT
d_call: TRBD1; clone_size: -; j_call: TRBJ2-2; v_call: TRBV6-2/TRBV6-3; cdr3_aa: CASSYSAGGVGELFF; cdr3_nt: TGTGCCAGCAGTTATTCGGCAGGGGGTGTCGGGGAGCTGTTTTTT
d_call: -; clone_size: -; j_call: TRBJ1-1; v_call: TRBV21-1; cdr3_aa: CASSKDRAPGGNTEAFF; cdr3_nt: TGTGCCAGCAGCAAAGACAGGGCGCCGGGGGGGAACACTGAAGCTTTCTTT
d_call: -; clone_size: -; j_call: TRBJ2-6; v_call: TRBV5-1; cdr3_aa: CASSQLGANVLTF; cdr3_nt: TGCGCCAGCAGCCAGCTCGGGGCCAACGTCCTGACTTTC